The source of this T cell receptor (beta chain) is a study of T cell clonality in common variable immunodeficiency (dated by TCRdb to about 2015). Study-wide conclusions, independent of this receptor: Healthy controls shared more TCRbeta clones with each other than CVID subjects shared among themselves (p < 0.0001). Correlations between repertoire features and clinical complications were limited by patient heterogeneity within the CVID cohort. According to the authors, finding the cause of the higher clonality in CVID would require sequencing the repertoires of T cell subpopulations. Compared with healthy controls, CVID subjects showed increased TCRbeta clonality (t-test p = 0.018), a feature most characteristic of about a third of subjects. Although equal DNA input was used, an average of about 83,000 unique sequences per sample was obtained for controls, compared with roughly 33,000 for CVID samples. Fewer deletions and N-nucleotide insertions were reportedly observed in CVID TCRbeta sequences, and highly modified clones with 13 or more V deletions were reportedly absent from CVID TCRbeta sequences.

Diagnosis of CVID followed standard criteria, namely serum IgG, IgA and/or IgM below the normal range together with specific antibody deficiency. A total of about 44 subjects (around 15 female and 30 or so male; age range roughly 9 to 65 years, mean age about 40) were included in the CVID group. Most CVID patients and most healthy controls were of Caucasian heritage. Replacement immunoglobulin therapy had been administered to all CVID subjects for at least one year at the time of study participation. No CVID subject was ill or taking immunomodulatory or immunosuppressive medication when blood was collected. Heparinized peripheral whole blood samples of roughly 5 to 9 ml were obtained from each donor. Genomic DNA from adults with common variable immune deficiency (CVID) and from healthy adult controls was used to sequence TCRbeta CDR3 repertoires. Diluted blood was subjected to density centrifugation over Hypaque 1077 or Ficoll-Paque for isolation of peripheral blood mononuclear cells. Genomic DNA was obtained from unsorted mononuclear cells through either Qiagen column purification or a centrifugation-based method.

From the cysteine up to the phenylalanine, the CDR3 has a length of 13 residues. Shown are 30 bases from within the CDR3, in frame from base 1. Based on the germline V gene (reference sequence), the CDR1 and CDR2 sequences are GTSNPN and SVGIG. Trimming costs V 4 bases and J 0 bases, and their ends lie 10 bases apart. Regarding this clone: Its target antigen remains unknown. The read terminates 3 residues before the CDR3 end, so the remaining end is supplied by the germline J gene.

For sequencing input, CVID and control samples contributed equivalent amounts of genomic DNA. For every sample, a 60 bp segment covering the rearranged TCRbeta CDR3 region was amplified and then sequenced. TCRbeta amplification used the immunoSEQ assay, a bias-corrected multiplex PCR with high-throughput sequencing. In the original analysis: Every unique nucleotide sequence was considered a clone and was annotated with V, D and J genes, copy number and frequency. Sequences were labeled productive if in frame, and non-productive if out of frame or containing stop codons. As previously described, clonality was computed from Shannon's entropy. The predicted amino acid sequences of productive clones were used to derive mean CDR3 Kyte-Doolittle hydropathy. Scaled V gene usage was hierarchically clustered using Manhattan distance and complete linkage with the R hclust function. Sharing of clones by CDR3 amino acid sequence was evaluated through resampling of 12 repertoires per group over 100 rounds. The repertoires were searched for 70 published EBV-specific TCRbeta sequences and some 250 published CMV-specific TCRbeta sequences. After a couple of CVID samples that produced fewer than 10,000 sequences were dropped from the analysis, some 40 CVID repertoires remained. TCRdb holds this immuneACCESS table with in-frame rearrangements only. Some clones are missing; in checked studies, unresolved V genes explain under half, and the rest has no known cause. The V and J calls and clone size were taken over from that table, and D and trimming were inferred from the DNA. The table notes 25,000 to 35,000 clones here, none of them singletons. 5.4% of the sample belongs to the ten largest clones.

This TCR came from a human donor with common variable immunodeficiency. Input material: peripheral blood mononuclear cells. Here the chain combines TRBV30 and TRBJ2-7; TRBD1 could be the D gene, as 5 bases match. Here the CDR3 is given as CAWMGPGSYEQYF. CDR3 DNA, as far as it was read: TGTGCCTGGATGGGGCCGGGCTCCTACGAG.